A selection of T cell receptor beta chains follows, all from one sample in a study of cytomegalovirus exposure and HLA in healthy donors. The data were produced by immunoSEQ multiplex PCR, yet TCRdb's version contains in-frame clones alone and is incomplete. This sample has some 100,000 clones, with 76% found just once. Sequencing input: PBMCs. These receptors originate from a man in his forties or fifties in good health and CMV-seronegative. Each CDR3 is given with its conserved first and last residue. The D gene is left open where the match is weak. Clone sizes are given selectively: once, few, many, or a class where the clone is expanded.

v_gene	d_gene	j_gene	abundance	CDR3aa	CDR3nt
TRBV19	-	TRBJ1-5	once	CASSISLGGQPQHF	TGTGCCAGTAGTATTAGTCTAGGGGGTCAGCCCCAGCATTTT
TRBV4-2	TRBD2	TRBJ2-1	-	CASSLGLQVNEQFF	TGTGCCAGCAGCCTGGGACTACAAGTCAATGAGCAGTTCTTC
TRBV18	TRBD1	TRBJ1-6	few	CASSPDRVRNSPLHF	TGTGCCAGCTCCCCGGACAGGGTTAGGAATTCACCCCTCCACTTT
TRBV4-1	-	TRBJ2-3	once	CASSFSVRPGGTDTQYF	TGCGCCAGCAGCTTTTCCGTGAGGCCGGGGGGCACAGATACGCAGTATTTT
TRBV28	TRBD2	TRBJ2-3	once	CASSLPRAGGRGDTQYF	TGTGCCAGCAGTTTACCCCGAGCGGGGGGGAGAGGAGATACGCAGTATTTT
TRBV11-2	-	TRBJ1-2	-	CASSSEYVGYTF	TGTGCCAGCAGCTCCGAGTACGTGGGCTACACCTTC
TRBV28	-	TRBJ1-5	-	CASTSQDSRNQPQHF	TGTGCCAGCACCTCACAAGACAGCCGCAATCAGCCCCAGCATTTT
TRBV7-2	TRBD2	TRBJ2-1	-	CASSLVAGAYNEQFF	TGTGCCAGCAGCTTAGTAGCGGGGGCCTACAATGAGCAGTTCTTC
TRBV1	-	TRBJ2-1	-	CTSGRLAGGLDNEQFF	TGCACCAGCGGGAGACTAGCGGGGGGGCTTGACAATGAGCAGTTCTTC
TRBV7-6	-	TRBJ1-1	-	CASSLVPSVVAEAFF	TGTGCCAGCAGCTTAGTACCCAGTGTTGTTGCTGAAGCTTTCTTT
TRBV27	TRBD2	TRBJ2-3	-	CASRTSGGSDTQYF	TGTGCCAGCAGAACTAGCGGGGGCTCAGATACGCAGTATTTT
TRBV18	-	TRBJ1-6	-	CASSPFAEGHGSPLHF	TGTGCCAGCTCACCTTTCGCGGAGGGGCACGGTTCACCCCTCCACTTT
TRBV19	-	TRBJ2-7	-	CASRPDRSYEQYF	TGTGCCAGTAGGCCCGACAGGAGCTACGAGCAGTACTTC
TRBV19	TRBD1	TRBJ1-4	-	CASSRQGNEKLFF	TGTGCCTCTAGCCGACAGGGGAACGAAAAACTGTTTTTT
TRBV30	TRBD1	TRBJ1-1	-	CACRAVGQGKTEAFF	TGTGCCTGTAGGGCAGTAGGACAGGGGAAGACTGAAGCTTTCTTT
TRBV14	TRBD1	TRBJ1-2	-	CASSQDSTGLYGYTF	TGTGCCAGCAGCCAAGACTCGACAGGGCTCTATGGCTACACCTTC
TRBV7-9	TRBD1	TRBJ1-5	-	CSSSTGGSNQPQHF	TGTTCCAGCAGTACAGGGGGAAGCAATCAGCCCCAGCATTTT
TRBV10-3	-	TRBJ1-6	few	CAIRTINSPLHF	TGTGCCATTCGGACAATCAATTCACCCCTCCACTTT
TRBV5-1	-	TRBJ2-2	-	CASSLGLAPGELFF	TGCGCCAGCAGCTTAGGTCTAGCCCCCGGGGAGCTGTTTTTT
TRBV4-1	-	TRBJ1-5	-	CASSQILTGDQPQHF	TGCGCCAGCAGCCAAATTCTAACGGGGGATCAGCCCCAGCATTTT
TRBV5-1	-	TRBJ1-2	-	CASSLAFTGGGYTF	TGCGCCAGCAGCTTGGCCTTTACGGGGGGAGGCTACACCTTC
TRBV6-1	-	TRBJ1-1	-	CASIHRGTEAFF	TGTGCCAGCATACATCGGGGCACTGAAGCTTTCTTT
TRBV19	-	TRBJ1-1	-	CASSMVRNTEAFF	TGTGCCAGTAGTATGGTTAGAAACACTGAAGCTTTCTTT
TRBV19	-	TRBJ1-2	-	CASSQPGASGYTF	TGTGCCAGTAGTCAACCAGGGGCCAGTGGCTACACCTTC
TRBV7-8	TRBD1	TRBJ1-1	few	CASKLGDRGAAEAFF	TGTGCCAGCAAGCTTGGGGACAGGGGGGCTGCTGAAGCTTTCTTT
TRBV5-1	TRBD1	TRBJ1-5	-	CASSFTGGSNQPQHF	TGCGCCAGCAGCTTTACAGGGGGTAGCAATCAGCCCCAGCATTTT
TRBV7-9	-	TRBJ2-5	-	CASSLASGGGSQETQYF	TGTGCCAGCAGCTTAGCGTCGGGGGGCGGCTCCCAAGAGACCCAGTACTTC
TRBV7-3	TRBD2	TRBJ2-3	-	CASSLIAGGPDTQYF	TGTGCCAGCAGCTTAATAGCGGGGGGACCAGATACGCAGTATTTT
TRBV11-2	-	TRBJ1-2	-	CASSLEASTYGYTF	TGTGCCAGCAGCTTAGAGGCCAGTACCTATGGCTACACCTTC
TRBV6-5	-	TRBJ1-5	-	CASSYSRGSAQHF	TGTGCCAGCAGTTACTCGAGAGGATCCGCCCAGCATTTT
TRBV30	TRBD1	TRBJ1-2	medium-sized	CAWSRTGANYGYTF	TGTGCCTGGAGCCGGACAGGGGCTAACTATGGCTACACCTTC
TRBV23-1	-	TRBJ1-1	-	CASSHSQGNTEAFF	TGCGCCAGCAGTCATTCTCAGGGGAACACTGAAGCTTTCTTT
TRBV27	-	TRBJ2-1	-	CASAFGASGNEQFF	TGTGCCAGCGCTTTTGGGGCCTCTGGGAATGAGCAGTTCTTC
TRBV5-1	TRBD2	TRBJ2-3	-	CASSFLAGGDTDTQYF	TGCGCCAGCAGCTTCCTAGCGGGGGGCGACACAGATACGCAGTATTTT
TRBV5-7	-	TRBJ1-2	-	CASSSGQLEPGGYTF	TGTGCCAGCAGCTCAGGACAGCTGGAACCGGGAGGCTACACCTTC
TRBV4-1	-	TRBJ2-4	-	CASSHPGGARGVNIQYF	TGCGCCAGCAGCCATCCGGGGGGAGCCAGGGGTGTGAACATTCAGTACTTC
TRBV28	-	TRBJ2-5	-	CASRSGVQETQYF	TGTGCCAGCAGATCAGGGGTACAAGAGACCCAGTACTTC
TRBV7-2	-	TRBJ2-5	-	CASSFIQTSAQETQYF	TGTGCCAGCAGCTTCATACAAACGTCTGCACAAGAGACCCAGTACTTC
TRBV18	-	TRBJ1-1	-	CASSTRGNTEAFF	TGTGCCAGCTCTACAAGAGGGAACACTGAAGCTTTCTTT
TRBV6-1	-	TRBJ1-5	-	CASSEMRGPSNQPQHF	TGTGCCAGCAGTGAAATGCGGGGTCCCAGCAATCAGCCCCAGCATTTT
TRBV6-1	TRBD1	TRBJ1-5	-	CASSEWQGARSNQPQHF	TGTGCCAGCAGTGAATGGCAGGGGGCGCGAAGCAATCAGCCCCAGCATTTT
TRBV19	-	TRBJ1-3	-	CASSPGHPGNTIYF	TGTGCCAGTAGTCCGGGACATCCTGGAAACACCATATATTTT
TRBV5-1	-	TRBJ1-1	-	CASSGLTDTEAFF	TGCGCCAGCTCAGGGCTTACGGACACTGAAGCTTTCTTT
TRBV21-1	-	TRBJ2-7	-	CASSRAGTGSYEQYF	TGTGCCAGCAGCAGGGCTGGGACAGGGTCTTACGAGCAGTACTTC
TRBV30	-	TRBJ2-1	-	CAWSVLGPNEQFF	TGTGCCTGGAGTGTACTAGGGCCTAATGAGCAGTTCTTC
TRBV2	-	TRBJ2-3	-	CASSDKTSTDTQYF	TGTGCCAGCAGTGATAAGACTAGCACAGATACGCAGTATTTT
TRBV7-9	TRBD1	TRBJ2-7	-	CASSGAVGQPYEQYF	TGTGCCAGCAGTGGGGCAGTGGGACAGCCCTACGAGCAGTACTTC
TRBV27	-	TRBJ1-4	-	CASSWRGEGEKLFF	TGTGCCAGCTCCTGGAGGGGCGAAGGAGAAAAACTGTTTTTT
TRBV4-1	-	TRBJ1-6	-	CASSQVQGGVSPLHF	TGCGCCAGCAGCCAAGTCCAGGGAGGCGTTTCACCCCTCCACTTT
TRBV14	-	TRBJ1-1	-	CASSRLADTEAFF	TGTGCCAGCAGCCGCTTAGCAGACACTGAAGCTTTCTTT
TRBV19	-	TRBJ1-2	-	CASSFQALQGYTF	TGTGCCAGTAGTTTCCAGGCCCTTCAGGGCTACACCTTC
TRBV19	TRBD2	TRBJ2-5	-	CASSGAGRAQETQYF	TGTGCCAGTAGCGGGGCCGGGAGGGCCCAGGAGACCCAGTACTTC
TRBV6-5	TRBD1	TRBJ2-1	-	CASSKTGFDNEQFF	TGTGCCAGCAGTAAGACAGGGTTCGACAATGAGCAGTTCTTC
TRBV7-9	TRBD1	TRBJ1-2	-	CASSKETGGYGYTF	TGTGCCAGCAGCAAGGAGACAGGGGGCTATGGCTACACCTTC
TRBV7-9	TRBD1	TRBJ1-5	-	CASSRYGTGPNQPQHF	TGTGCCAGCAGCCGTTATGGGACAGGCCCTAATCAGCCCCAGCATTTT
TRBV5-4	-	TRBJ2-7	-	CASSNFRGIGHEQYF	TGTGCCAGCAGCAACTTCAGGGGAATAGGACACGAGCAGTACTTC
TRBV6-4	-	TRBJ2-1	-	CASSDNRREQFF	TGTGCCAGCAGTGACAACCGCCGGGAGCAGTTCTTC
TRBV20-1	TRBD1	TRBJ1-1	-	CSAMGTVEAFF	TGCAGTGCCATGGGGACAGTTGAAGCTTTCTTT
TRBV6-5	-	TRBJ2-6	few	CASRSTVLWDVLTF	TGTGCCAGCAGATCTACAGTGCTTTGGGACGTCCTGACTTTC
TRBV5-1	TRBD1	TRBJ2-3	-	CASSSGQGTDTQYF	TGCGCCAGCAGCTCCGGACAGGGCACAGATACGCAGTATTTT